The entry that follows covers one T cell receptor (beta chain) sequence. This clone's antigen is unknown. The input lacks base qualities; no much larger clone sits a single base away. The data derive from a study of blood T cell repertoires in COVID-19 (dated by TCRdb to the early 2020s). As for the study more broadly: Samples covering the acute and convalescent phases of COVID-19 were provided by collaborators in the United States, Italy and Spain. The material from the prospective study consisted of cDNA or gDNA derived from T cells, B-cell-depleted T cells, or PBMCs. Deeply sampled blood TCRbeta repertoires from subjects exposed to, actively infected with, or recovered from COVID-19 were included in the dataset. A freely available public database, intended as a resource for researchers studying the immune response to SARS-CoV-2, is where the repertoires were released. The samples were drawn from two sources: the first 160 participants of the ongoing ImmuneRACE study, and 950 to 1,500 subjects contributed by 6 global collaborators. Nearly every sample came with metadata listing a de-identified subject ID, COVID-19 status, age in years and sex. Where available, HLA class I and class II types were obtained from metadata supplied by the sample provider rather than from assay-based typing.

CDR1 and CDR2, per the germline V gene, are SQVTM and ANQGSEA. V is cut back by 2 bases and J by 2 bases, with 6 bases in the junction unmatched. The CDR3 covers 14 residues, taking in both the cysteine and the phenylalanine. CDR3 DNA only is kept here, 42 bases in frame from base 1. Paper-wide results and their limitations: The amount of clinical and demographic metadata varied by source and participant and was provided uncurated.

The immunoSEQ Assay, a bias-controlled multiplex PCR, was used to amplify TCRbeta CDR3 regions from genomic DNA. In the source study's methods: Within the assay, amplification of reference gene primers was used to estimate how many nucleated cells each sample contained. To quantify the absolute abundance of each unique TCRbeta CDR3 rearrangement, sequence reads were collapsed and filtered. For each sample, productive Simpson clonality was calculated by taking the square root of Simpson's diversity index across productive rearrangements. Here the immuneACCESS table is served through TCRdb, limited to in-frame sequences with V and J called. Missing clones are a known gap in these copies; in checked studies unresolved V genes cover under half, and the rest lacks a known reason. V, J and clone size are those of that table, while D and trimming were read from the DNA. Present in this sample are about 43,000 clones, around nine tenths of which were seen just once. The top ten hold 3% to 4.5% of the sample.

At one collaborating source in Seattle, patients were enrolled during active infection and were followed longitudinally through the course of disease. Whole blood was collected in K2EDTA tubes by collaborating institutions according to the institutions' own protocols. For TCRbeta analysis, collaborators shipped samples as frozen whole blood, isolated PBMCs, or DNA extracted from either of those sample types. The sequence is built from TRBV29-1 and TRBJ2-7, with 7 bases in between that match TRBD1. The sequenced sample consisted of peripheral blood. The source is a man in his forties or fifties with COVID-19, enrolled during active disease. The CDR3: CSVETGTAAYEQYF. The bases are TGCAGCGTTGAAACCGGGACAGCCGCCTACGAGCAGTACTTC.